The sample holds many counts of the clone carrying this T cell receptor beta chain. Germline CDR1 SGHRS, CDR2 YFSETQ. The CDR3 length is 16 residues. Trimming cost V 0 bases and J 3 bases, with 14 bases left between them. A single record per CDR3 protein comes from TCRdb applying MiXCR to the RT-PCR reads. This sample yields approximately 720,000 distinct CDR3 sequences, of which 14% are seen a single time; just over 3.5% belongs to the top ten. The V call is TRBV5-1, the J call TRBJ2-3, with D tentatively TRBD2 (6 bases). The sequence was collected from a female donor in good health, serving as a healthy control. The sequencing input was memory CD4+ T cells from blood. The CDR3 region has the DNA TGCGCCAGCAGCTTGGAGGTAGCGGTAACGACAGATACGCAGTATTTT. It yields the protein CASSLEVAVTTDTQYF.